The next 21 T cell receptor beta chains were all read from a single sample in a study of shared clonotypes between healthy human individuals. Sequencing was performed with immunoSEQ multiplex PCR; in TCRdb, only in-frame clones are kept and a portion is missing. The sample includes about 480,000 clones, 70% to 80% of them seen just once. The material sequenced was PBMCs. Receptors originate from a woman in her thirties or forties in good health. Some clones in this sample may be carry-over from other donors' samples.

The chain joins TRBV12-5 to TRBJ2-1, with D possibly matching TRBD2 (6 bases). The V gene's germline CDR1 is LGHNT and CDR2 FRNRAP. Trimming stripped 0 bases from V and 6 bases from J, with 12 bases between. This CDR3 is 15 amino acids long. CDR3 residues: CASGLVGGPGNEQFF. DNA of the CDR3: TGTGCTAGTGGTTTGGTAGGAGGGCCGGGCAATGAGCAGTTCTTC.

This chain connects TRBV28 to TRBJ2-6, with D possibly matching TRBD2 (6 bases). CDR1 and CDR2 from the germline V gene are MDHEN and SYDVKM. V dropped 2 bases and J dropped 3 bases, with 14 bases sitting between them. CDR3 length: 17 amino acids. The CDR3 DNA sequence: TGTGCCAGCAGTTTAACCGCGGGGCTTGGTGGGGCCAACGTCCTGACTTTC. Translated: CASSLTAGLGGANVLTF.

The chain couples TRBV18 to TRBJ2-7; D remains unclear. The CDR3 runs to 15 residues. The germline gives CDR1 KGHSH, CDR2 LQKENI. V dropped 2 bases and J dropped 3 bases, with 14 bases sitting between them. The chain's CDR3 is CASSPATPDGYEQYF. In nucleotides, the CDR3 is TGTGCCAGCTCACCAGCGACCCCGGACGGCTACGAGCAGTACTTC.

This chain joins TRBV28 and TRBJ1-5; the D is unclear. Per germline, CDR1 MDHEN and CDR2 SYDVKM. CDR3 length equals 15 residues. V dropped 7 bases and J dropped 2 bases, with 15 bases sitting between them. The CDR3 reads CASNSLGNGNQPQHF. The CDR3 DNA reads TGTGCCAGCAATTCCCTAGGGAACGGCAATCAGCCCCAGCATTTT.

The V gene is TRBV19, the J gene TRBJ2-7, with TRBD1 identical over 9 bases. Per the germline V gene, CDR1 is LNHDA and CDR2 is SQIVND (reference sequence). The CDR3 extends over 15 amino acids. The J segment lost 3 bases and the V segment lost 6 bases, leaving 9 bases of the junction unmatched. CDR3 region: CASRVTGTGIYEQYF. CDR3 DNA: TGTGCCAGTAGGGTTACCGGGACAGGGATCTACGAGCAGTACTTC.

J is TRBJ1-5 and V is TRBV7-9; D is possibly TRBD1 (6 bases). V gave up 5 bases and J gave up 5 bases, with 7 bases separating them. The germline V gene encodes CDR1 SEHNR and CDR2 FQNEAQ (reference sequence). The CDR3 is 12 residues long. CDR3 bases: TGTGCCAGCAGCAACAGGGATCAGCCCCAGCATTTT. It yields the protein CASSNRDQPQHF.

This clone showed up just a few times. The V gene is TRBV18, the J gene TRBJ2-1; a possible D gene is TRBD2 (6 bases). This CDR3 is 16 amino acids long. V dropped 1 base and J dropped 5 bases, with 15 bases sitting between them. The germline CDR1 and CDR2 sequences are KGHSH and LQKENI. The CDR3, as DNA: TGTGCCAGCTCACCACGGTCCGGGTGGGGGGACAATGAGCAGTTCTTC. It is translated as CASSPRSGWGDNEQFF. The variable domain in full, with the rest retrieved from reference TRBV18 and TRBJ2-1, is NAGVMQNPRHLVRRRGQEARLRCSPMKGHSHVYWYRQLPEEGLKFMVYLQKENIIDESGMPKERFSAEFPKEGPSILRIQQVVRGDSAAYFCASSPRSGWGDNEQFFGPGTRLTVL.

The chain uses TRBV19 and TRBJ1-1, with 10 bases aligning to TRBD1. The V gene's germline CDR1 is LNHDA and CDR2 SQIVND (reference sequence). This CDR3 spans 15 amino acids. V shed 7 bases and J 11 bases; nucleotides not matched to a gene: 16. This CDR3 is CASNTPWTGGSVAFF. The CDR3 DNA follows: TGTGCCAGTAATACCCCCTGGACAGGGGGATCGGTGGCTTTCTTT.

This clone was detected only a few times. The chain combines TRBV2 with TRBJ1-4; D gene ambiguous. Germline CDR1 reads SNHLY; CDR2 reads FYNNEI. Trimming stripped 7 bases from V and 6 bases from J, with 6 bases between. CDR3 length equals 11 residues. This chain's CDR3 is CASTRHEKLFF. The DNA for the CDR3 is TGTGCCAGCACCAGACATGAAAAACTGTTTTTT.

The gene calls are TRBV5-1 and TRBJ2-5, with 8 nucleotides matching TRBD2. V lost 0 bases to trimming and J lost 3 bases; unmatched junction nucleotides: 10. From germline, CDR1 is SGHRS and CDR2 YFSETQ. The CDR3 has 17 residues. CDR3 DNA: TGCGCCAGCAGCTTGGCCAGGTTAGCGGGGAATAAAGAGACCCAGTACTTC. It codes for CASSLARLAGNKETQYF. Based on the CDR3 plus reference TRBV5-1 and TRBJ2-5, the full variable domain is KAGVTQTPRYLIKTRGQQVTLSCSPISGHRSVSWYQQTPGQGLQFLFEYFSETQRNKGNFPGRFSGRQFSNSRSEMNVSTLELGDSALYLCASSLARLAGNKETQYFGPGTRLLVL.

A single count supports this clone. This chain connects TRBV4-3 to TRBJ2-7; the D is unclear. Trimming took off 4 bases at V and 0 bases at J, with 16 bases between the two ends. The germline V gene encodes CDR1 LGHNA and CDR2 YSLEER. The CDR3 is 16 residues long. CDR3: CASSPMVPASSYEQYF. The CDR3 coding sequence is TGCGCCAGCAGCCCCATGGTTCCCGCCAGCTCCTACGAGCAGTACTTC.

Note on this clone: Other nucleotide sequences in the sample specify the same CDR3. CDR3 nucleotides: TGTGCCAGCAGCTTAGCCCCGGGGTACAATGAGCAGTTCTTC. Protein sequence: CASSLAPGYNEQFF. The rearrangement joins TRBV7-2 to TRBJ2-1, with D possibly being TRBD2 (5 bases). This CDR3 region has 14 residues. Germline CDR1 SGHTA, CDR2 FQGNSA. Deletions cut 0 bases from V and 4 bases from J, with 7 bases between.

CDR3: CASSPQTSSNAGELFF. CDR3 DNA: TGTGCCAGCAGCCCCCAGACTAGCTCAAATGCCGGGGAGCTGTTTTTT. The V and J genes are TRBV7-3 and TRBJ2-2; TRBD2 agrees at 7 bases. V lost 5 bases, J lost 6 bases, and 12 bases stayed unmatched. CDR3 length: 16 residues. Looked up from germline, CDR1 is SGHTA and CDR2 is FQGTGA.

The rearrangement joins TRBV7-2 to TRBJ1-3; D might be TRBD1 (6 bases). This CDR3 is built from 13 residues. Germline V CDR1 and CDR2: SGHTA, FQGNSA. V was clipped by 3 bases and J by 4 bases, with 7 bases between them. The DNA for the CDR3 is TGTGCCAGCAGCTTGGGGACAGGAAACACCATATATTTT. Translation: CASSLGTGNTIYF.

In its sample, this clone was seen once. The V gene is TRBV5-8, the J gene TRBJ2-2; 9 nucleotides agree with TRBD1. CDR1 and CDR2 (germline): SGHTS, YDEGEE. The CDR3 totals 15 residues. The ends lost 4 bases at V and 6 bases at J; junction bases unmatched: 7. The CDR3 loop is CASSAGTGLPGELFF. CDR3 in DNA: TGTGCCAGCAGCGCCGGGACAGGGCTGCCCGGGGAGCTGTTTTTT.

The V and J genes are TRBV30 and TRBJ2-5; possibly TRBD1 for D (5 bases). The CDR3 runs 15 residues. Germline values: CDR1 GTSNPN, CDR2 SVGIG (reference sequence). V was cut by 0 bases and J by 2 bases, with 13 bases left in between. CDR3: CAWSVGWGRQETQYF. The CDR3 nucleotides are TGTGCCTGGAGTGTTGGGTGGGGCCGACAAGAGACCCAGTACTTC.

The chain links TRBV18 to TRBJ2-5; tentative D call: TRBD1 (8 bases). Deletions cut 4 bases from V and 5 bases from J, with 14 bases between. Germline CDR1 and CDR2: KGHSH and LQKENI. The CDR3 is 14 amino acids. CDR3 coding DNA: TGTGCCAGCTCACGGACAGGGAGGGATGAGACCCAGTACTTC. Translation gives CASSRTGRDETQYF. The complete variable domain, with remaining parts taken from reference TRBV18 and TRBJ2-5, reads NAGVMQNPRHLVRRRGQEARLRCSPMKGHSHVYWYRQLPEEGLKFMVYLQKENIIDESGMPKERFSAEFPKEGPSILRIQQVVRGDSAAYFCASSRTGRDETQYFGPGTRLLVL.

This rearrangement joins TRBV27 to TRBJ2-3; D not resolved. CDR1 is MNHEY and CDR2 is SMNVEV in the germline V gene (reference sequence). Deletions cut 0 bases from V and 4 bases from J, with 17 bases between. The CDR3 runs 17 residues. CDR3 sequence (DNA): TGTGCCAGCAGTTTATCCGTGGCTTACGGAACCTCAGATACGCAGTATTTT. Encoded protein: CASSLSVAYGTSDTQYF.

V is TRBV4-1 and J is TRBJ1-2; D not certain. Between the trimmed V and J ends, which lost 1 base and 5 bases, there was a span of 14 bases. Germline assignment: CDR1 MGHRA and CDR2 YSYEKL. The CDR3 has 15 residues. The DNA for the CDR3 is TGCGCCAGCAGCCAAGGGTCTGGGATTGGGTATGGCTACACCTTC. Encoded protein: CASSQGSGIGYGYTF.

The gene calls are TRBV7-3 and TRBJ2-2; D gene unclear. This CDR3 is 13 amino acids long. V lost 5 bases to trimming and J lost 6 bases, with 10 bases between them. The germline V gene has CDR1 SGHTA and CDR2 FQGTGA. As DNA, the CDR3 is TGTGCCAGCAGCCTCCATACGTCCGGGGAGCTGTTTTTT. The encoded protein is CASSLHTSGELFF.

The gene calls are TRBV19 and TRBJ1-1, with D unclear. The V end was cut by 1 base, the J end by 2 bases, with 11 bases between. CDR3 length: 15 amino acids. Looked up from germline, CDR1 is LNHDA and CDR2 is SQIVND (reference sequence). The CDR3 nucleotides are TGTGCCAGTAGTATAGGTACCACGGTAAACACTGAAGCTTTCTTT. It encodes CASSIGTTVNTEAFF.